This T cell receptor beta chain was sequenced during a study of CD8+CD57+ T cells in acquired aplastic anemia. The CDR3 loop spans 13 amino acids. V was cut by 8 bases and J by 2 bases, with 10 bases left in between. Investigators profiled TCR beta VDJ and CDR3 from genomic DNA template. TCRdb re-derived calls from the reads in MiXCR, one entry per CDR3 protein. Among over 200,000 distinct CDR3 sequences, roughly 55% were seen once, and the ten largest hold 29%. V gene TRBV12-3 or TRBV12-4 combines with J gene TRBJ1-3; D remains unclear. The receptor's source is a human donor in good health. Sample: sorted CD4+, CD8+, or CD8+CD57+ T cells (not recorded which) from PBMCs. The CDR3 spells CASGLNAGNTIYF. DNA of the CDR3: TGTGCCAGCGGCTTAAATGCTGGAAACACCATATATTTT.